A single sample gave rise to the 16 T cell receptor beta chains below, sequenced in a study of CD8 T cells in ankylosing spondylitis. A single record per CDR3 protein comes from TCRdb applying MiXCR to the 5' RACE reads. The sample records about 220,000 distinct CDR3 sequences, about 11% being singletons. Sequenced: blood, either unsorted or a sorted T cell fraction (not recorded which). The receptors derive from a male donor with ankylosing spondylitis or in good health (not recorded which).

This clonotype was recorded at least ten times. The rearrangement uses TRBV18 and TRBJ1-1; perhaps TRBD1 as D (6 bases). This CDR3 region has 15 residues. Trimming left V 5 bases short and J 2 bases short, with 15 bases between. Germline V gene sequence: CDR1 KGHSH, CDR2 LQKENI. CDR3 loop: CASSSQGLGNTEAFF. DNA for the CDR3: TGTGCCAGCTCAAGCCAGGGGCTGGGAAACACTGAAGCTTTCTTT.

In its sample, this clonotype was seen many times. The J gene is TRBJ2-7, the V gene TRBV2; D is unclear. Germline lookup yields CDR1 SNHLY and CDR2 FYNNEI. Trimming shortened V by 2 bases and J by 7 bases, and 6 bases separated the two germline ends. The CDR3 sequence is 11 residues long. The CDR3 nucleotides are TGTGCCAGCAGTGAAACGTGGGAGCAGTACTTC. Protein sequence: CASSETWEQYF.

The chain is built from TRBV9 and TRBJ2-2; 8 bases fit TRBD2. CDR1 SGDLS and CDR2 YYNGEE come from the germline V gene. V lost 0 bases, J lost 1 base, and 5 bases stayed unmatched. The CDR3 loop spans 17 amino acids. The CDR3 DNA follows: TGTGCCAGCAGCGTAGAAGCGGGGGAATTGAACACCGGGGAGCTGTTTTTT. The encoded protein is CASSVEAGELNTGELFF.

This clonotype was seen at least ten times. The chain uses TRBV12-3 or TRBV12-4 and TRBJ2-1, with 10 bases aligning to TRBD2. J gave up 8 bases and V 5 bases, and 9 bases lay outside the gene matches. The CDR3 is 15 residues long. The DNA of the CDR3 is TGTGCCAGCAGTGGTCGAGCGGGGGGGGCGGATGAGCAGTTCTTC. The encoded protein is CASSGRAGGADEQFF.

This clonotype was recorded at least ten times. This chain links TRBV12-3 or TRBV12-4 with TRBJ2-2; D not certain. CDR3 length: 13 amino acids. The V and J ends lost 6 bases and 5 bases respectively, with 10 bases between them. The CDR3 bases are TGTGCCAGCAGCCCCATGTTTACCGGGGAGCTGTTTTTT. Protein sequence: CASSPMFTGELFF.

Many counts were recorded for this clonotype. The chain carries TRBV7-6 and TRBJ2-4; D unresolved. The CDR3 length is 13 residues. V was clipped by 5 bases and J by 8 bases, with 13 bases between them. Looked up from germline, CDR1 is SGHVS and CDR2 is FNYEAQ. The CDR3 here is CASSPSIRDIQYF. CDR3 DNA sequence: TGTGCCAGCAGCCCAAGTATTCGGGACATTCAGTACTTC.

The J gene is TRBJ1-1, the V gene TRBV7-9, with TRBD1 as a possible D gene (5 bases). The V and J ends lost 0 bases and 11 bases respectively, with 13 bases between them. There are 13 residues in the CDR3. From germline, CDR1 is SEHNR and CDR2 FQNEAQ (reference sequence). The CDR3 nucleotides are TGTGCCAGCAGCTTAGCTTCGGGGGTGTGGGCTTTCTTT. Translated: CASSLASGVWAFF.

There are many counts of this clonotype. The genes are TRBV7-2 and TRBJ1-5, with D perhaps matching TRBD1 (5 bases). CDR3 length: 15 amino acids. V lost 6 bases and J 3 bases, leaving 15 bases between the germline ends. Germline CDR1 is SGHTA and CDR2 is FQGNSA. The CDR3 DNA reads TGTGCCAGCAGGGGAGGGACGGCCCCCAATCAGCCCCAGCATTTT. Its protein product is CASRGGTAPNQPQHF.

This clonotype was picked up many times. V and J are TRBV10-3 and TRBJ2-1; 7 nucleotides align to TRBD2. The CDR3 extends over 11 amino acids. J gave up 10 bases and V 11 bases, and 8 bases lay outside the gene matches. Germline CDR1 reads ENHRY; CDR2 reads SYGVKD. The DNA for the CDR3 is TGTGCCTCCCGGGAGGAGTCAGAGCAGTTCTTC. It codes for CASREESEQFF.

This chain joins TRBV20-1 and TRBJ1-4; maybe TRBD1 (6 bases). Germline V lookup: CDR1 DFQATT, CDR2 SNEGSKA (reference sequence). The CDR3 sequence is 15 residues long. Trimming cost V 0 bases and J 5 bases, with 13 bases left between them. The CDR3 sequence is CSARDLGQTNEKLFF. CDR3 bases: TGCAGTGCTAGAGATCTTGGACAGACCAATGAAAAACTGTTTTTT.

The gene calls are TRBV12-3 or TRBV12-4 and TRBJ2-7, with 14 nucleotides matching TRBD2. This CDR3 spans 14 amino acids. Unmatched junction bases numbered 4, after V lost 6 bases and J lost 6 bases. CDR3 region: CASRLTSGGVEQYF. Here the CDR3 DNA reads TGTGCCAGCAGGCTGACTAGCGGGGGGGTCGAGCAGTACTTC.

This chain connects TRBV13 to TRBJ1-6, with D tentatively TRBD1 (5 bases). This CDR3 comprises 15 residues. Trimming stripped 3 bases from V and 4 bases from J, with 10 bases between. Looked up from germline, CDR1 is PRHDT and CDR2 is FYEKMQ (reference sequence). In nucleotides, the CDR3 is TGTGCCAGCAGCTTGGGGGGGGGTTATAATTCACCCCTCCACTTT. Protein product: CASSLGGGYNSPLHF.

This clonotype has a count of ten or more. The rearrangement links TRBV7-9 to TRBJ1-6, with D maybe TRBD1 (6 bases). Germline-derived CDR1 and CDR2 are SEHNR and FQNEAQ (reference sequence). The CDR3 has 17 residues. Trimming cost V 4 bases and J 7 bases, with 20 bases left between them. The CDR3 region has the DNA TGTGCCAGCAGCTCCAACCGGGACACCCTTCGGAATTCACCCCTCCACTTT. This gives the protein CASSSNRDTLRNSPLHF.

This clonotype was counted at least ten times. The CDR3 sequence: CASGEGGGSNQPQHF. CDR3 in DNA: TGTGCCAGTGGGGAGGGAGGGGGGAGCAATCAGCCCCAGCATTTT. The chain has TRBV9 and TRBJ1-5; D is possibly TRBD1 (6 bases). In germline, CDR1 is SGDLS, CDR2 YYNGEE. CDR3 length: 15 residues. Deletions cut 8 bases from V and 1 base from J, with 16 bases between.

The sample holds many counts of this clonotype. The genes are TRBV20-1 and TRBJ1-2; perhaps TRBD1 as D (5 bases). Germline V CDR1 and CDR2: DFQATT, SNEGSKA (reference sequence). The V end was cut by 6 bases, the J end by 1 base, with 24 bases between. This CDR3 is built from 17 residues. The CDR3 coding sequence is TGCAGTGCCGACCTAGCTAGGGCACAGGCGTTTAACTATGGCTACACCTTC. It encodes CSADLARAQAFNYGYTF.

V usage is TRBV5-6 and J usage is TRBJ1-2, with D hard to call. The germline V and J ends were trimmed by 1 base and 7 bases, with 5 bases remaining between them. The CDR3 loop spans 11 amino acids. Germline loops: CDR1 SGHDT, CDR2 YYEEEE. CDR3 sequence: CASSLWTGYTF. CDR3 sequence (DNA): TGTGCCAGCAGCTTGTGGACTGGCTACACCTTC.